This is a list of T cell receptor beta chains from one sample in a study of PD-1 blockade in classical Hodgkin lymphoma. Here immunoSEQ multiplex PCR was the method, and the copy in TCRdb shows in-frame clones only, minus some. The table records fewer than 20,000 clones, roughly 65% of them present only once. This specimen consisted of peripheral blood mononuclear cells (PBMCs), obtained before the fourth cycle of nivolumab. These receptors were collected from a human donor with classical Hodgkin lymphoma. Each CDR3 is given with its conserved first and last residue. Fields, in order: J gene, V gene, clone size, CDR3 length, D gene, CDR3 protein, CDR3 DNA. A D gene is named only where the DNA matches it firmly. Size is stated for part of the rows, as once, few or many counts, or as a class when the clone is expanded.

j_call: TRBJ1-2; v_call: TRBV4-2; clone_size: .; cdr3_length: 16; d_call: TRBD1; cdr3_aa: CASNQRGTDRGPGYTF; cdr3_nt: TGTGCCAGCAACCAAAGGGGGACGGACAGGGGACCCGGCTACACCTTC
j_call: TRBJ2-5; v_call: TRBV4-2; clone_size: .; cdr3_length: 14; d_call: TRBD2; cdr3_aa: CASSQGTSGETQYF; cdr3_nt: TGTGCCAGCAGCCAAGGGACTAGCGGTGAGACCCAGTACTTC
j_call: TRBJ2-4; v_call: TRBV28; clone_size: medium-sized; cdr3_length: 16; d_call: TRBD1; cdr3_aa: CASSLGTVLAKNIQYF; cdr3_nt: TGTGCCAGCAGTCTGGGGACAGTCCTAGCCAAAAACATTCAGTACTTC
j_call: TRBJ2-7; v_call: TRBV7-9; clone_size: .; cdr3_length: 14; d_call: .; cdr3_aa: CASTSRGPTYEQYF; cdr3_nt: TGTGCCAGCACCTCGCGGGGACCTACCTACGAGCAGTACTTC
j_call: TRBJ1-3; v_call: TRBV28; clone_size: .; cdr3_length: 15; d_call: .; cdr3_aa: CASSTWTVSGNTIYF; cdr3_nt: TGTGCCAGCAGTACCTGGACCGTCTCTGGAAACACCATATATTTT
j_call: TRBJ2-2; v_call: TRBV2; clone_size: .; cdr3_length: 14; d_call: .; cdr3_aa: CASYGTSNTGELFF; cdr3_nt: TGTGCCAGCTATGGGACTTCTAACACCGGGGAGCTGTTTTTT
j_call: TRBJ2-1; v_call: TRBV18; clone_size: .; cdr3_length: 13; d_call: .; cdr3_aa: CASSPLGYNEQFF; cdr3_nt: TGTGCCAGCTCACCACTTGGATACAATGAGCAGTTCTTC
j_call: TRBJ2-7; v_call: TRBV14; clone_size: .; cdr3_length: 15; d_call: .; cdr3_aa: CASSQDRGAIYEQYF; cdr3_nt: TGTGCCAGCAGCCAAGACAGGGGGGCCATCTACGAGCAGTACTTC
j_call: TRBJ2-1; v_call: TRBV7-6; clone_size: .; cdr3_length: 14; d_call: .; cdr3_aa: CASSVGIQGNEQFF; cdr3_nt: TGTGCCAGCAGCGTGGGGATACAGGGCAATGAGCAGTTCTTC
j_call: TRBJ2-7; v_call: TRBV11-2; clone_size: .; cdr3_length: 15; d_call: .; cdr3_aa: CASSPRDGSSYEQYF; cdr3_nt: TGTGCCAGCAGCCCGAGGGACGGGAGCTCCTACGAGCAGTACTTC
j_call: TRBJ2-7; v_call: TRBV4-1; clone_size: .; cdr3_length: 13; d_call: .; cdr3_aa: CASSQDRSYEQYF; cdr3_nt: TGCGCCAGCAGCCAAGATCGGTCCTACGAGCAGTACTTC
j_call: TRBJ2-1; v_call: TRBV27; clone_size: .; cdr3_length: 14; d_call: .; cdr3_aa: CASSLSGRIDEQFF; cdr3_nt: TGTGCCAGCAGTTTAAGTGGTAGGATTGATGAGCAGTTCTTC
j_call: TRBJ2-1; v_call: TRBV13; clone_size: .; cdr3_length: 12; d_call: .; cdr3_aa: CASSLVDLEQFF; cdr3_nt: TGTGCCAGCAGCTTAGTAGATTTAGAGCAGTTCTTC
j_call: TRBJ2-5; v_call: TRBV4-2; clone_size: .; cdr3_length: 15; d_call: TRBD2; cdr3_aa: CASSHRLAEQETQYF; cdr3_nt: TGTGCCAGCAGCCACCGACTAGCGGAACAAGAGACCCAGTACTTC
j_call: TRBJ1-1; v_call: TRBV5-1; clone_size: .; cdr3_length: 15; d_call: .; cdr3_aa: CASSATRGATTEAFF; cdr3_nt: TGCGCCAGCAGCGCGACCCGGGGGGCCACCACTGAAGCTTTCTTT
j_call: TRBJ2-2; v_call: TRBV27; clone_size: .; cdr3_length: 14; d_call: TRBD2; cdr3_aa: CASSRGVYTGELFF; cdr3_nt: TGTGCCAGCAGTCGGGGGGTTTACACCGGGGAGCTGTTTTTT
j_call: TRBJ2-7; v_call: TRBV7-2; clone_size: once; cdr3_length: 15; d_call: TRBD1; cdr3_aa: CASSSAGTGLHEQYF; cdr3_nt: TGTGCCAGCAGCTCGGCGGGGACAGGGTTACACGAGCAGTACTTC